This T cell receptor beta chain was identified in a study of long-term antiretroviral therapy in people with HIV. Study-level points and caveats: Controls had broader CDR3 length ranges than HIV repertoires did. Post-ART diversity increased but stayed below transplant donor controls.

Roughly 0.85-11 million cryopreserved PBMC were held in samples before DNA extraction. In the case of this clone: Its antigen is unidentified.

CDR3 length: 16 residues. CDR1 LGHNA and CDR2 YNFKEQ come from the germline V gene. V was pared by 0 bases and J by 3 bases, with 5 bases of the junction left unmatched. This was the immunoSEQ v3.0 assay at survey level. Roughly 40,000-55,000 T-cell genomes per sample were the sequencing target. TCRdb's table, derived via immunoSEQ multiplex PCR, lists solely in-frame clones and lacks some. The sample shows 9,000 to 13,000 clones, around 89% of them seen only once. The chain carries TRBV4-2 and TRBJ2-5; 9 bases map to TRBD2. The specimen comprised unsorted PBMCs, sampled 0.2 years before starting antiretroviral therapy. The TCR was taken from a middle-aged woman with HIV. The CDR3 DNA is TGTGCCAGCAGCCAAGATTGGCGGGGGGGCGAAGAGACCCAGTACTTC. Translated, it gives CASSQDWRGGEETQYF.